This T cell receptor (beta chain) was observed in a study of blood T cell repertoires in COVID-19. The wider study: Acute and convalescent COVID-19 samples came from the United States, Italy and Spain. PBMCs, B-cell-depleted T cells, or T cells were the source of the cDNA or gDNA that made up the material.

The CDR3 covers 13 residues. V lost 0 bases, J lost 3 bases, and 4 bases lay in between. Germline V lookup: CDR1 LGHDT, CDR2 YNNKEL (reference sequence). Per the original data handling: Nucleated cell counts were estimated from reference gene primer amplification. Assay used: immunoSEQ multiplex PCR; TCRdb lists only in-frame clones, some missing. The V and J calls and clone size come from that table; D and trimming were worked out from the DNA. The sample shows roughly 8,200 clones, roughly 83% of them seen only once. Source material: peripheral blood. The chain is built from TRBV3-1 (or the pseudogene TRBV3-2) and TRBJ2-3; D ambiguous. The source is a human donor with active COVID-19. The donor label of this sample is uncertain. The CDR3 protein is CASSQETTDTQYF. The CDR3 region has the DNA TGTGCCAGCAGCCAAGAAACTACAGATACGCAGTATTTT.